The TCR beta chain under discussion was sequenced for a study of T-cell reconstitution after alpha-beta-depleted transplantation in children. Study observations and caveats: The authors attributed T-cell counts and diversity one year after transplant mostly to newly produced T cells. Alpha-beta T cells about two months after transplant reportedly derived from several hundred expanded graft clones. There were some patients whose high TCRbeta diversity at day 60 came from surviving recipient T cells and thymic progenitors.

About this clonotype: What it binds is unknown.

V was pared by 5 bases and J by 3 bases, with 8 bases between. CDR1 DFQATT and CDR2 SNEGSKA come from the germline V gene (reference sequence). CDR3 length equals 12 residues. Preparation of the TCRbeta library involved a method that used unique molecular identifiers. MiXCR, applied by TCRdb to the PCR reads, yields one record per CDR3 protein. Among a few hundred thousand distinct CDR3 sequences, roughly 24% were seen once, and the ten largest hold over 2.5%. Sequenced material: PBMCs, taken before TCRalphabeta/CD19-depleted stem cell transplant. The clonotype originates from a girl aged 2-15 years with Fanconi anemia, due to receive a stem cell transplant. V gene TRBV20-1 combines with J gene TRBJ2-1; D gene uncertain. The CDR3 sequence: CSADDNYNEQFF. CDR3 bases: TGCAGTGCTGACGACAACTACAATGAGCAGTTCTTC.